A selection of T cell receptor beta chains follows, all from one sample in a study of blood T cell repertoires in COVID-19. Measured with immunoSEQ multiplex PCR; TCRdb has only the in-frame clones, and not every one. The sample has over 200,000 clones, approximately 80% seen once. Sequencing was performed on PBMCs or T cells enriched from blood (not recorded which). Receptors originate from a man in his forties or fifties who had recovered from COVID-19. The CDR3 runs from the conserved cysteine through the conserved F or W. D genes are given only for firm matches. Clone size is stated in some rows and not others, as once, few, many or a class when expanded.

j_gene,abundance,d_gene,v_gene,CDR3aa,CDR3nt
TRBJ2-7,few,-,TRBV5-6,CASSLTSSTPPYEQYF,TGTGCCAGCAGCTTAACTAGCTCGACACCTCCCTACGAGCAGTACTTC
TRBJ2-6,-,-,TRBV28,CASRGGGGFEANVLTF,TGTGCCAGCAGAGGTGGAGGCGGTTTTGAGGCCAACGTCCTGACTTTC
TRBJ1-2,once,TRBD1,TRBV7-8,CASSHPGQGGYTF,TGTGCCAGCAGCCACCCGGGACAGGGCGGCTACACCTTC
TRBJ1-1,-,-,TRBV29-1,CSVAPQGNTEAFF,TGCAGCGTTGCCCCACAGGGAAACACTGAAGCTTTCTTT
TRBJ2-1,-,TRBD1,TRBV5-4,CASSSGQGPYNEQFF,TGTGCCAGCAGCTCCGGACAGGGACCCTACAATGAGCAGTTCTTC
TRBJ2-1,many,TRBD1,TRBV5-6,CASSSDRDSEQFF,TGTGCCAGCAGCTCCGACAGGGATAGTGAGCAGTTCTTC
TRBJ1-2,-,TRBD1,TRBV5-6,CASSSGQGPWGYTF,TGTGCCAGCAGCAGCGGACAGGGGCCGTGGGGCTACACCTTC
TRBJ2-7,-,-,TRBV6-5,CASSYSSQAYEQYF,TGTGCCAGCAGTTACTCAAGCCAGGCCTACGAGCAGTACTTC
TRBJ2-1,-,TRBD2,TRBV20-1,CSASESGRAASEQFF,TGCAGTGCTAGTGAAAGCGGGAGGGCCGCGAGTGAGCAGTTCTTC
TRBJ2-1,-,TRBD2,TRBV6-2/TRBV6-3,CASSYPLLAGGHNEQFF,TGTGCCAGCAGTTACCCGCTACTAGCGGGAGGTCACAATGAGCAGTTCTTC
TRBJ2-3,-,-,TRBV4-3,CASSQAFSDTQYF,TGCGCCAGCAGCCAAGCTTTTTCAGATACGCAGTATTTT
TRBJ1-2,-,TRBD1,TRBV7-9,CASSPLGQPYGYTF,TGTGCCAGCAGCCCCCTGGGACAGCCCTATGGCTACACCTTC
TRBJ2-5,-,-,TRBV9,CASSVTRTETQYF,TGTGCCAGCAGCGTAACGAGAACAGAGACCCAGTACTTC
TRBJ1-2,-,-,TRBV6-5,CASSYLSANYGYTF,TGTGCCAGCAGTTACCTTTCAGCTAACTATGGCTACACCTTC
TRBJ1-3,once,-,TRBV18,CASSPPGQGGPPGNTIYF,TGTGCCAGCTCACCACCGGGTCAGGGAGGTCCACCTGGAAACACCATATATTTT
TRBJ1-2,-,-,TRBV28,CASSLYEDGYTF,TGTGCCAGCAGTTTATATGAGGATGGCTACACCTTC
TRBJ1-3,-,-,TRBV28,CASSPTPGGSGNTIYF,TGTGCCAGCAGTCCTACCCCCGGGGGGTCTGGAAACACCATATATTTT
TRBJ2-7,-,-,TRBV19,CASSPQGGPYEQYF,TGTGCCAGTAGTCCACAAGGAGGCCCCTACGAGCAGTACTTC
TRBJ1-2,-,-,TRBV13,CASSLGTGLGYTF,TGTGCCAGCAGCTTAGGTACAGGATTGGGCTACACCTTC
TRBJ1-3,-,TRBD1,TRBV28,CASRSQGADTIYF,TGTGCCAGCAGATCACAGGGGGCTGACACCATATATTTT
TRBJ2-1,-,TRBD1,TRBV24-1,CATSETGDNEQFF,TGTGCCACCAGTGAAACAGGGGACAATGAGCAGTTCTTC
TRBJ1-6,-,TRBD1,TRBV4-3,CASSPTRGNSPLHF,TGCGCCAGCAGCCCCACCAGGGGGAATTCACCCCTCCACTTT
TRBJ2-6,-,TRBD2,TRBV2,CASREREANVLTF,TGTGCCAGCAGGGAGCGGGAGGCCAACGTCCTGACTTTC
TRBJ2-5,-,-,TRBV11-3,CASSRGGETQYF,TGTGCCAGCAGCCGCGGAGGGGAGACCCAGTACTTC
TRBJ1-6,-,TRBD1,TRBV9,CASRDRKSDSPLHF,TGTGCCAGCAGGGACAGGAAAAGTGATTCACCCCTCCACTTT
TRBJ2-2,-,TRBD1,TRBV4-3,CASSQAGTGRTGELFF,TGCGCCAGCAGCCAAGCCGGGACAGGGCGGACCGGGGAGCTGTTTTTT
TRBJ2-1,-,TRBD2,TRBV28,CASSLQLADNEQFF,TGTGCCAGCAGTTTACAGCTAGCGGACAATGAGCAGTTCTTC
TRBJ1-5,-,-,TRBV19,CASRGLQGFDQPQHF,TGTGCCAGTAGGGGATTACAGGGATTTGATCAGCCCCAGCATTTT
TRBJ1-6,-,-,TRBV10-3,CAIRGDGGAYNSPLHF,TGTGCCATCAGAGGGGACGGGGGAGCTTATAATTCACCCCTCCACTTT
TRBJ2-3,-,-,TRBV5-4,CASSLSGARDTQYF,TGTGCCAGCAGCTTGTCGGGAGCGCGAGATACGCAGTATTTT